This T cell receptor (beta chain) was recovered during a study of CD8 T cells in ankylosing spondylitis. General study findings and limits: Significant enrichment of disease-linked clones was reported in matched ankylosing spondylitis synovial fluid.

The CDR3 sequence is 16 residues long. Germline CDR1 and CDR2: SGHDT and YYEEEE. V dropped 3 bases and J dropped 5 bases, with 21 bases sitting between them. This clonotype was observed at least ten times. The antigen remains unidentified. Library preparation for TCR beta used quantitative 5'-RACE with molecular barcodes. In TCRdb, the 5' RACE reads were re-called with MiXCR into one record per CDR3 protein. Of 200,000 to 250,000 distinct CDR3 sequences detected, around a quarter appear once; the ten largest clones hold under 7%. The clonotype comes from a male donor with ankylosing spondylitis or in good health (not recorded which). The material sequenced was blood, either unsorted or a sorted T cell fraction (not recorded which). The chain uses TRBV5-6 and TRBJ2-7; D is perhaps TRBD1 or TRBD2 (5 bases each). CDR3 amino acids: CASSSALGTAFHEQYF. The CDR3 DNA reads TGTGCCAGCAGCTCTGCCCTCGGGACCGCGTTCCACGAGCAGTACTTC.